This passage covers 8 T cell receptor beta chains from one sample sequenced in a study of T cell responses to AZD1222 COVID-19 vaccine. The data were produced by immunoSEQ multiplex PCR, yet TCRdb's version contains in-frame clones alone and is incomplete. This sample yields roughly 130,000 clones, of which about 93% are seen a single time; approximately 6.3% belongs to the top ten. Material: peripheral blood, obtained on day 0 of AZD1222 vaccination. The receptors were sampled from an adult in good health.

Written as DNA, the CDR3 is TGTGCCAGCAGCTTAGCGCATGCCCGGGGAGAGACCCAGTACTTC. Its translation: CASSLAHARGETQYF. The chain is built from TRBV7-2 and TRBJ2-5, with a weak D call TRBD2 (5 bases). Germline V gives CDR1 SGHTA, CDR2 FQGNSA. This CDR3 is 15 amino acids long. V dropped 0 bases and J dropped 4 bases, with 12 bases sitting between them. Based on the CDR3 plus reference TRBV7-2 and TRBJ2-5, the full variable domain is GAGVSQSPSNKVTEKGKDVELRCDPISGHTALYWYRQSLGQGLEFLIYFQGNSAPDKSGLPSDRFSAERTGGSVSTLTIQRTQQEDSAVYLCASSLAHARGETQYFGPGTRLLVL.

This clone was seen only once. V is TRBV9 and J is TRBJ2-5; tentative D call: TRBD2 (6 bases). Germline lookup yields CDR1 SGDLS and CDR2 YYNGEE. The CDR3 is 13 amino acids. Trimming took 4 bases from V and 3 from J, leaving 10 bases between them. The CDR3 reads CASSQGLKETQYF. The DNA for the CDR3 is TGTGCCAGCAGCCAGGGACTCAAAGAGACCCAGTACTTC.

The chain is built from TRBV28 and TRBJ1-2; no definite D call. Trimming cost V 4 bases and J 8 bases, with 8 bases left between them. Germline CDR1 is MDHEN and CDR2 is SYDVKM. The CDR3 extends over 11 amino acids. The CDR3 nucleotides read TGTGCCAGCAGTTCGTCGGGGGGCTACACCTTC. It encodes CASSSSGGYTF.

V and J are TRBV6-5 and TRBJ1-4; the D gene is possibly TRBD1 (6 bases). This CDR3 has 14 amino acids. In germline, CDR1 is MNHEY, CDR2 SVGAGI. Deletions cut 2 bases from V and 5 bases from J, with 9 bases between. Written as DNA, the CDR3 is TGTGCCAGCAGTTACGGCAGGGGAAATGAAAAACTGTTTTTT. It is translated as CASSYGRGNEKLFF.

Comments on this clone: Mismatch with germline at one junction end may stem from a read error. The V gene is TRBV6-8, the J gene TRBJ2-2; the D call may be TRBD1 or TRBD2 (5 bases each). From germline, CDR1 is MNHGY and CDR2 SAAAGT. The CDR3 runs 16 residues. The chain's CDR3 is CANSLRGTTNTGELFF. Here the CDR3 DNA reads TGTGCCAACAGTTTGAGGGGAACCACGAACACCGGGGAGCTGTTTTTT.

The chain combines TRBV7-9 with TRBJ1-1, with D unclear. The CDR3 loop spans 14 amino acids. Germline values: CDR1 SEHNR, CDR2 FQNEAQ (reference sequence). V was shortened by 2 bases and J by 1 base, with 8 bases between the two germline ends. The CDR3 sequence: CASSLNLRNTEAFF. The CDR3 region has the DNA TGTGCCAGCAGCTTAAATCTTAGGAACACTGAAGCTTTCTTT.

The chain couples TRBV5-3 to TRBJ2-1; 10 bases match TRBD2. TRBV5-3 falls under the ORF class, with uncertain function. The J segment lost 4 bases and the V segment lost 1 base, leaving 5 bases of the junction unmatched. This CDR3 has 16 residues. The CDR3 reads CARSLRASGSYNEQFF. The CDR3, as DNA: TGTGCCAGAAGCTTGAGGGCTAGCGGGAGTTACAATGAGCAGTTCTTC.

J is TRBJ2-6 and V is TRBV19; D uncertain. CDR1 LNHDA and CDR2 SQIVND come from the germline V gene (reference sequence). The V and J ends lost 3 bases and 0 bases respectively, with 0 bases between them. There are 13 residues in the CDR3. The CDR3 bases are TGTGCCAGTAGTATCTCTGGGGCCAACGTCCTGACTTTC. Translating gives CASSISGANVLTF.